This record concerns one T cell receptor (beta chain) sequence. Original analysis: Cell counts per sample came from amplifying reference gene primers. Clones were read by immunoSEQ multiplex PCR, and TCRdb kept only the in-frame ones, dropping some. Clone size and V and J calls were adopted from that table, with D and trimming inferred from the DNA. The repertoire includes 190,000 or so clones, 65% to 90% of them detected once, and around 4.5% sits in the top ten. The CDR3 consists of 13 residues. Germline assignment: CDR1 WNHNN and CDR2 SYGVQD (reference sequence). With 7 bases removed from V and 5 bases from J, the gap between germline ends came to 14 bases. The data are from a study of blood T cell repertoires in COVID-19. Grouping used clinical history reported by participants in a survey and questionnaire. A COVID-19 case had been met by exposed participants during the 2 weeks before study entry.

This sequence was found in a woman in her twenties or thirties who had been exposed to COVID-19. The sequencing input was PBMCs or T cells enriched from blood (not recorded which). The chain has TRBV10-1 and TRBJ1-1; tentatively, D is TRBD1 (5 bases). In DNA, the CDR3 is TGCGCCAGCATGAAGGGGCTTGGTACTGAAGCTTTCTTT. Protein: CASMKGLGTEAFF.